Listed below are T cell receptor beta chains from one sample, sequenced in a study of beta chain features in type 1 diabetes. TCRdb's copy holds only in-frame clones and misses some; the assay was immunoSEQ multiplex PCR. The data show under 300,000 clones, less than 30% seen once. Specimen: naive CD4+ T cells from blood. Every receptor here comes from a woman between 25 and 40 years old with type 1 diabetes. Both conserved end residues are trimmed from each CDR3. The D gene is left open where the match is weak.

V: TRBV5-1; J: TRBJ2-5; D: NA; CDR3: ASSPAGGTETQY
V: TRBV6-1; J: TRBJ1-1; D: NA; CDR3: ASSEGGRDTEAF
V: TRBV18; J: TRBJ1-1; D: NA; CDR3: ASSQKMGGDTEAF
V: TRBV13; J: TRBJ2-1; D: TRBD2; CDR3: ASSSLSRLAEFYNEQF
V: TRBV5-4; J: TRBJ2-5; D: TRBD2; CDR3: ASSLSTSGRTETQY
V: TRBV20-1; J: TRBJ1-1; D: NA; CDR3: SASKLAF
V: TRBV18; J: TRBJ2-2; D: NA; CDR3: ASSPTGGHTGELF
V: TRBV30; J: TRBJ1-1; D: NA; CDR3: AWRNRVNTEAF
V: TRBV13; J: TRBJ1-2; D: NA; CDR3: ASSLEPGVNYGYT
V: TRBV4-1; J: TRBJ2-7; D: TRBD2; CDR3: ASSAIPSGYEQY
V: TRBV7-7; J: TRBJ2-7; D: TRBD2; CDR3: ASSLLGLDSEQY
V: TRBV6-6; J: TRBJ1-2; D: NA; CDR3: ASNGQTYNYGYT
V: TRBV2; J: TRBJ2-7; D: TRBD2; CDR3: ASSSGLVDEQY
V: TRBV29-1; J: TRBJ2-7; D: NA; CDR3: SALMYVRGVYEQY
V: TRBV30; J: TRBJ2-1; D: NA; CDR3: AWRLTGLTSSYNEQF
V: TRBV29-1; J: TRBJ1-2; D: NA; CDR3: SVDQGYGYT
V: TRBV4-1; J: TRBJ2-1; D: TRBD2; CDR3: ASSQPASGNYNEQF
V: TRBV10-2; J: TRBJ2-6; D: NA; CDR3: ASRLTGGGGANVLT